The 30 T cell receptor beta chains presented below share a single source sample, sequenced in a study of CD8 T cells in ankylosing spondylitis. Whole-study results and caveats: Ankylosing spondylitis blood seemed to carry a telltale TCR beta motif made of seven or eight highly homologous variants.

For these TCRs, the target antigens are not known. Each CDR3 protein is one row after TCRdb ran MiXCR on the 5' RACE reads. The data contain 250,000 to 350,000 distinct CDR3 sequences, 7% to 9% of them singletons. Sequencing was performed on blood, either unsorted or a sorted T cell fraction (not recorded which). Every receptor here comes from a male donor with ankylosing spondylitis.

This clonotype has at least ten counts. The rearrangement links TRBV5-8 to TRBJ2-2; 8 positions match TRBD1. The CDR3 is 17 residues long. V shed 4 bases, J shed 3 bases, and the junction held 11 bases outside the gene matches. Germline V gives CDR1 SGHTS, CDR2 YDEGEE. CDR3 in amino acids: CASSDARGPLYTGELFF. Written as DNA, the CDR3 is TGTGCCAGCAGCGACGCCAGGGGGCCGTTGTACACCGGGGAGCTGTTTTTT.

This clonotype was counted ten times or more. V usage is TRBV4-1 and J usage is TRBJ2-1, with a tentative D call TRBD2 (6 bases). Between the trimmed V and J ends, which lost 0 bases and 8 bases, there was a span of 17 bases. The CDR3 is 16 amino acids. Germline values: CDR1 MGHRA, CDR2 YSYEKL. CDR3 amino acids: CASSQDLTGVADEQFF. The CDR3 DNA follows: TGCGCCAGCAGCCAAGATCTCACGGGAGTGGCAGATGAGCAGTTCTTC.

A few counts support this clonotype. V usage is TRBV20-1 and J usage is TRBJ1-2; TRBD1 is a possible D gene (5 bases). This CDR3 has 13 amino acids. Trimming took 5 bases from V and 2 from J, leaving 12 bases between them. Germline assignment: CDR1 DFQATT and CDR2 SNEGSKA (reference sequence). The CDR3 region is CSAPLGENYGYTF. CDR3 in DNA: TGCAGTGCTCCCCTGGGGGAGAACTATGGCTACACCTTC.

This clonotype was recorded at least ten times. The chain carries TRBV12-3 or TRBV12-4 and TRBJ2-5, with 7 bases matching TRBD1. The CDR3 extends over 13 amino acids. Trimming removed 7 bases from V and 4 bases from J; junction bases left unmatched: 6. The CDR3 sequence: CASILTGSETQYF. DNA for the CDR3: TGTGCCAGCATTCTGACAGGGTCAGAGACCCAGTACTTC.

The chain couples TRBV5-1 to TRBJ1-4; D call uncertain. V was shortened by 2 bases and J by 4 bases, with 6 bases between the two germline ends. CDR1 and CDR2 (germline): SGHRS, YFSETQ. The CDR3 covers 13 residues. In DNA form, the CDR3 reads TGCGCCAGCAGCTTTACAGTTAATGAAAAACTGTTTTTT. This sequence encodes CASSFTVNEKLFF.

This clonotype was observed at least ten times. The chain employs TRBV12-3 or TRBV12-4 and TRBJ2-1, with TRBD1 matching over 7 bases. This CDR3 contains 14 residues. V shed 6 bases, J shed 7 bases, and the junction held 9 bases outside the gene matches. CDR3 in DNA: TGTGCCAGCAGCCTGAGGACAGGAAAAAATGAGCAGTTCTTC. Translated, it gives CASSLRTGKNEQFF.

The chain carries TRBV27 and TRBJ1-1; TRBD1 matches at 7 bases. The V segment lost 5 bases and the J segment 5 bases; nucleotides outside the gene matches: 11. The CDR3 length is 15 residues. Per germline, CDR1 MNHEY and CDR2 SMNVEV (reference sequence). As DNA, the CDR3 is TGTGCCAGCAGTGCGAGAGGGGGCGCGGGTACTGAAGCTTTCTTT. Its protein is CASSARGGAGTEAFF.

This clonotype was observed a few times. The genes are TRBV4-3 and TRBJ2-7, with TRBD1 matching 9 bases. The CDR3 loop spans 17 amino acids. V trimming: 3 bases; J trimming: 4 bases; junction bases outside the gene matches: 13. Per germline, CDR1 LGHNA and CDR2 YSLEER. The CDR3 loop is CASSHPMGDRDFYEQYF. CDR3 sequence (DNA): TGCGCCAGCAGCCATCCAATGGGGGACAGGGATTTTTACGAGCAGTACTTC.

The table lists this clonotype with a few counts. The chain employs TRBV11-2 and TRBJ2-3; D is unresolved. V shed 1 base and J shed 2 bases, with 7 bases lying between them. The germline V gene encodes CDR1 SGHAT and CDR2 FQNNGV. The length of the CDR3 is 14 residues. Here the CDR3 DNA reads TGTGCCAGCAGCTTAGGAGCACCCACAGATACGCAGTATTTT. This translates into CASSLGAPTDTQYF.

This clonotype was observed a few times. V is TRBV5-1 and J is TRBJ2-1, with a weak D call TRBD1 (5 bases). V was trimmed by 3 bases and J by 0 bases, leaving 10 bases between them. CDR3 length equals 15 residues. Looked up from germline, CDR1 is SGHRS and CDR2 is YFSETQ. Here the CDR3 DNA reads TGCGCCAGCAGCTGGGGCGGATCCTCCTACAATGAGCAGTTCTTC. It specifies CASSWGGSSYNEQFF.

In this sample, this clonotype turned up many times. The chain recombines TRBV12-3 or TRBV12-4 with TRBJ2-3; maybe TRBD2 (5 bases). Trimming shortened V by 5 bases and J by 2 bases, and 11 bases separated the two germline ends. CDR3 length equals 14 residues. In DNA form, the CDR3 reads TGTGCCAGCAGTCAAGCGGTACCCACAGATACGCAGTATTTT. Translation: CASSQAVPTDTQYF.

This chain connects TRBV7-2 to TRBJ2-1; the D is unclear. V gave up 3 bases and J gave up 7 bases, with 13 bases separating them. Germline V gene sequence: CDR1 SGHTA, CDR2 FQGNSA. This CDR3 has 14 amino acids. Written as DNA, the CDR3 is TGTGCCAGCAGCTTGGCCCGGACCGAAAATGAGCAGTTCTTC. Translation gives CASSLARTENEQFF.

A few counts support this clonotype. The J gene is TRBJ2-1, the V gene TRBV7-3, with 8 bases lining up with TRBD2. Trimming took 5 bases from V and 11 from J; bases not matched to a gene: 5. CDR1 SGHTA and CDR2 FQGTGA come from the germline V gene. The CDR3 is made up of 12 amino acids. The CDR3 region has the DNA TGTGCCAGCAGCGCGGGGGGCGACAAGCAGTTCTTC. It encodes CASSAGGDKQFF.

CDR3 protein: CSVEGGSGYGYTF. In DNA, the CDR3 is TGCAGCGTTGAAGGCGGGAGCGGCTATGGCTACACCTTC. This chain links TRBV29-1 with TRBJ1-2; D uncertain. Trimming shortened V by 1 base and J by 4 bases, and 10 bases separated the two germline ends. CDR3 length: 13 amino acids. Germline V gene data show CDR1 as SQVTM and CDR2 as ANQGSEA.

The chain's CDR3 is CASSYGGQGDREQYF. CDR3 bases: TGTGCCAGCAGTTACGGTGGACAGGGTGACCGCGAGCAGTACTTC. This chain connects TRBV6-5 to TRBJ2-7, with 8 bases lining up with TRBD1. CDR1 and CDR2 (germline): MNHEY, SVGAGI. V was clipped by 2 bases and J by 6 bases; unmatched bases: 9. The length of the CDR3 is 15 residues.

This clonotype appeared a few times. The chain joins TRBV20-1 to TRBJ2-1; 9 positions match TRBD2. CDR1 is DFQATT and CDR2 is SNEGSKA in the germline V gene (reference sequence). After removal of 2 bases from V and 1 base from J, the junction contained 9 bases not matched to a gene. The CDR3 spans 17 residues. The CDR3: CSARKREDGGSYNEQFF. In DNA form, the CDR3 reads TGCAGTGCTAGAAAGCGGGAGGACGGCGGTTCCTACAATGAGCAGTTCTTC.

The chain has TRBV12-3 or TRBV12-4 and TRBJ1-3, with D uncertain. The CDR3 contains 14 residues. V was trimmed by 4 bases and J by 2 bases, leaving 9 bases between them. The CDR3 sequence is CASSSQWAGNTIYF. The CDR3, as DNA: TGTGCCAGCAGTTCCCAGTGGGCTGGAAACACCATATATTTT.

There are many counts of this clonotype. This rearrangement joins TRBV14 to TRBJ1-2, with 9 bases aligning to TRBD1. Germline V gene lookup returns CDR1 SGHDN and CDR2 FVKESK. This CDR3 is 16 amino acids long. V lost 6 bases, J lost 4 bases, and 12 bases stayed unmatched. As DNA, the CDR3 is TGTGCCAGCAGTTCAACCCGGACAGGGGAGGGCTATGGCTACACCTTC. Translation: CASSSTRTGEGYGYTF.

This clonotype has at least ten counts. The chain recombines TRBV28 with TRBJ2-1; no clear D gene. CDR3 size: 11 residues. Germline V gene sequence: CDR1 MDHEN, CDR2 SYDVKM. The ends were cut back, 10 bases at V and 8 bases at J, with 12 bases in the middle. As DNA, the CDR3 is TGTGCCACATACTCCGGAGATGAGCAGTTCTTC. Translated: CATYSGDEQFF.

CDR3 coding DNA: TGTGCCAGCAGTTACACTAGCCCGTCGAACACTGAAGCTTTCTTT. Amino acids: CASSYTSPSNTEAFF. The V and J genes are TRBV6-5 and TRBJ1-1; D is undetermined. The V and J ends lost 2 bases and 1 base respectively, with 11 bases between them. The CDR3 runs 15 residues. Germline V gene sequence: CDR1 MNHEY, CDR2 SVGAGI.

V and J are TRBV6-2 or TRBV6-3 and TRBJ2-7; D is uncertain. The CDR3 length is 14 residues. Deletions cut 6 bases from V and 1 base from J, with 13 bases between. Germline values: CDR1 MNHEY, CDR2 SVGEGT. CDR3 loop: CASRYRFPSYEQYF. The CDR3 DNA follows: TGTGCCAGCAGGTACAGATTTCCTTCCTACGAGCAGTACTTC.

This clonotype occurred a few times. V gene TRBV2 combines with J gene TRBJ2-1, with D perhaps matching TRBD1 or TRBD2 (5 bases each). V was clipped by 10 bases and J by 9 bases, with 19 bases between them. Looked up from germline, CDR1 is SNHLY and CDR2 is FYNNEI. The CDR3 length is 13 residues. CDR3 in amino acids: CAIPGTFLGEQFF. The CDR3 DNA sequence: TGTGCCATCCCCGGGACGTTTTTAGGTGAGCAGTTCTTC.

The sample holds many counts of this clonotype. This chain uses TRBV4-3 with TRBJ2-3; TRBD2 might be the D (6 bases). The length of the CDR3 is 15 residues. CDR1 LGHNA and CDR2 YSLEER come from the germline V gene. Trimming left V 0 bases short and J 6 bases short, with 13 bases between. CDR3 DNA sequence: TGCGCCAGCAGCCAAGAGGCGGCTAGCGCCGATACGCAGTATTTT. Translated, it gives CASSQEAASADTQYF.

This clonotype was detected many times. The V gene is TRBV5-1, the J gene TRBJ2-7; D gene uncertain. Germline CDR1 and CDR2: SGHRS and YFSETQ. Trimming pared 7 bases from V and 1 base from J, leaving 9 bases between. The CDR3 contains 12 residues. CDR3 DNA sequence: TGCGCCAGCGGAGTTTTTTCCTACGAGCAGTACTTC. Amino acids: CASGVFSYEQYF.

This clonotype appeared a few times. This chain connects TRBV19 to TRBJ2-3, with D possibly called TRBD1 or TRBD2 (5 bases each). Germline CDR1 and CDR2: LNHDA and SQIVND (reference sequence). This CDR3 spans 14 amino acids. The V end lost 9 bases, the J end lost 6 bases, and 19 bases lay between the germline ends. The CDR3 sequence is CASRWASGADTQYF. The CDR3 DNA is TGTGCCAGCCGATGGGCGTCCGGGGCGGATACGCAGTATTTT.

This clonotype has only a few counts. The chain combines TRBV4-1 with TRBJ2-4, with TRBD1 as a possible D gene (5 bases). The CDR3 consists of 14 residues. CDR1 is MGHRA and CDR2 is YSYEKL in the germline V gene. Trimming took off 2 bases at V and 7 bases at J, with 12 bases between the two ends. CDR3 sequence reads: CASSQPQGQNIQYF. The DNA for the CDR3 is TGCGCCAGCAGCCAACCGCAGGGTCAGAACATTCAGTACTTC.

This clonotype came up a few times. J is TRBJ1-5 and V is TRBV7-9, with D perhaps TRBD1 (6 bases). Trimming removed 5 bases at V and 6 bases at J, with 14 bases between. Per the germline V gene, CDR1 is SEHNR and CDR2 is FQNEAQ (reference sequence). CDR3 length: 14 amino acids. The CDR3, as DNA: TGTGCCAGCAGCCTAGGGGGGAAGACTCAGCCCCAGCATTTT. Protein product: CASSLGGKTQPQHF.

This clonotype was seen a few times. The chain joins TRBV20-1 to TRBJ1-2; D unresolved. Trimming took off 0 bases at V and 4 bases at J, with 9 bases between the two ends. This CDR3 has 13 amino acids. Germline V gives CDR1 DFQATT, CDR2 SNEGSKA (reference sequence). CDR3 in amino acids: CSAREGSTYGYTF. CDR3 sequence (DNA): TGCAGTGCTAGAGAAGGGAGTACCTATGGCTACACCTTC.

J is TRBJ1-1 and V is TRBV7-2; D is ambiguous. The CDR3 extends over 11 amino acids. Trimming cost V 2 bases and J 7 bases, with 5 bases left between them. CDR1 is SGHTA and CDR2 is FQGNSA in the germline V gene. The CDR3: CASSLLFEAFF. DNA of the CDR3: TGTGCCAGCAGCTTATTGTTTGAAGCTTTCTTT.

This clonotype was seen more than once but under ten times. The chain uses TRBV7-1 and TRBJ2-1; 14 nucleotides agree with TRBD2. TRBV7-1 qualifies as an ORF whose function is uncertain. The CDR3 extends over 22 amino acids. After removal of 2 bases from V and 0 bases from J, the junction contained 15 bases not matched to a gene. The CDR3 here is CASSSKEAGTSGSEPSYNEQFF. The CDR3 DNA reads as TGTGCCAGCAGCTCAAAGGAAGCCGGGACTAGCGGGAGCGAACCCTCCTACAATGAGCAGTTCTTC.